The rows below give T cell receptor beta chains drawn from one sample of a study of post-analysis software for immune sequencing data. TCRdb processed the PCR reads anew with MiXCR; each CDR3 protein has one entry. This sample has roughly 670,000 distinct CDR3 sequences; roughly three fifths occur once, and the top ten carry 11%. The sequenced sample consisted of blood. The receptors were sampled from a girl aged 2 to 10 with multiple sclerosis. CDR3s include the opening cysteine and the closing phenylalanine or tryptophan. Each record gives: J gene, clone size, V gene, D gene, CDR3 protein, CDR3 DNA. The D gene is left open where the match is weak. Clone size is stated in some rows and not others, as once, few, many or a class when expanded.

j_gene: TRBJ1-2
abundance: .
v_gene: TRBV18
d_gene: .
CDR3aa: CASSPYDRHYGYTF
CDR3nt: TGTGCCAGCTCACCCTATGACAGGCACTATGGCTACACCTTC

j_gene: TRBJ1-4
abundance: .
v_gene: TRBV29-1
d_gene: .
CDR3aa: CSVRGNEKLFF
CDR3nt: TGCAGCGTTAGGGGTAATGAAAAACTGTTTTTT

j_gene: TRBJ2-4
abundance: few
v_gene: TRBV6-2/TRBV6-3
d_gene: .
CDR3aa: CASSSGSWVAQYF
CDR3nt: TGTGCCAGCAGTTCTGGGAGCTGGGTTGCCCAGTACTTC

j_gene: TRBJ1-4
abundance: .
v_gene: TRBV27
d_gene: .
CDR3aa: CASSLLGGSVQKLFF
CDR3nt: TGTGCCAGCAGTTTACTCGGGGGAAGTGTTCAAAAACTGTTTTTT

j_gene: TRBJ2-3
abundance: .
v_gene: TRBV6-5
d_gene: .
CDR3aa: CASSYGSPRQTDTQYF
CDR3nt: TGTGCCAGCAGTTACGGTTCGCCGCGGCAAACGGATACGCAGTATTTT

j_gene: TRBJ2-1
abundance: .
v_gene: TRBV7-2
d_gene: .
CDR3aa: CASSFPGFYNEQVF
CDR3nt: TGTGCCAGCAGCTTTCCCGGATTCTACAATGAGCAGGTCTTC

j_gene: TRBJ1-4
abundance: once
v_gene: TRBV7-9
d_gene: .
CDR3aa: CASSFGWGEEKLFF
CDR3nt: TGTGCCAGCAGCTTTGGGTGGGGTGAGGAAAAACTGTTTTTT

j_gene: TRBJ1-1
abundance: .
v_gene: TRBV11-2
d_gene: .
CDR3aa: CASSHRPNTEAFF
CDR3nt: TGTGCCAGCAGCCATCGGCCAAACACTGAAGCTTTCTTT

j_gene: TRBJ2-5
abundance: .
v_gene: TRBV3-1
d_gene: TRBD2
CDR3aa: CASSQLSPAGQETQYF
CDR3nt: TGTGCCAGCAGCCAACTCTCTCCAGCGGGGCAAGAGACCCAGTACTTC

j_gene: TRBJ2-6
abundance: few
v_gene: TRBV7-4
d_gene: .
CDR3aa: CASSFASRDGANVLTF
CDR3nt: TGTGCCAGCAGCTTTGCTTCGAGGGACGGGGCCAACGTCCTGACTTTC

j_gene: TRBJ2-5
abundance: .
v_gene: TRBV7-2
d_gene: .
CDR3aa: CASSLGPMETQYF
CDR3nt: TGTGCCAGCAGCTTAGGGCCGATGGAGACCCAGTACTTC